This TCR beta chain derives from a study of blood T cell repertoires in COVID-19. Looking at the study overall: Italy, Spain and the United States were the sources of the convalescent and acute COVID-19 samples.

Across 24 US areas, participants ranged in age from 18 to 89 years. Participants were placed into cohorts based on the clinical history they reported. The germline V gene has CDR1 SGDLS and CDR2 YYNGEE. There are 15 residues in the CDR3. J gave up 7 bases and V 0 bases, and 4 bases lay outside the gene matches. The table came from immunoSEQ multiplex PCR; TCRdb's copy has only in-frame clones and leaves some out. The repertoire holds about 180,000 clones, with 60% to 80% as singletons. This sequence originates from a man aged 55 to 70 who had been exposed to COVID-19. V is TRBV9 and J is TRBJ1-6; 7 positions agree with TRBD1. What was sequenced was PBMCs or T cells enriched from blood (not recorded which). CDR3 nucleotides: TGTGCCAGCAGCGTAGGGGACAGTCAAAATTCACCCCTCCACTTT. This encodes CASSVGDSQNSPLHF.